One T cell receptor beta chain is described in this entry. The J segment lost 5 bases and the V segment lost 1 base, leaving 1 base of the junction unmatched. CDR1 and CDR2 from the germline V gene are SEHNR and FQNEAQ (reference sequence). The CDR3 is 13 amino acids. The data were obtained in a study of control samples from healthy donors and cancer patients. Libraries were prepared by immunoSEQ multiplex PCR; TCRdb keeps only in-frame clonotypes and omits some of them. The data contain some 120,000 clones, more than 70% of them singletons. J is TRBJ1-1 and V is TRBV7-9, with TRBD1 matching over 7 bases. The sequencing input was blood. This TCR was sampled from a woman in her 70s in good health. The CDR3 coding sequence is TGTGCCAGCAGCTTAGAGGGGGCAACTGAAGCTTTCTTT. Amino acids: CASSLEGATEAFF.